This T cell receptor (beta chain) is drawn from a study of blood T cell repertoires in COVID-19. About the study: Samples came from the United States, Italy and Spain, spanning acute and convalescent COVID-19. The cDNA or gDNA used as material had been derived from T cells, B-cell-depleted T cells, or PBMCs.

V trimming: 4 bases; J trimming: 4 bases; junction bases outside the gene matches: 3. The V gene's germline CDR1 is PRHDT and CDR2 FYEKMQ (reference sequence). This CDR3 has 14 residues. Original handling: Scientists estimated how many nucleated cells there were by amplifying reference gene primers. Generated by immunoSEQ multiplex PCR, the TCRdb table keeps only in-frame clones and is missing some. For V, J and clone size, that table is used; D and trimming come from the DNA. This sample has under 200,000 clones, with around 90% found just once. The receptor comes from a man aged 40-49 years with active or convalescent COVID-19. This chain connects TRBV13 to TRBJ1-2, with TRBD1 matching over 10 bases. The source material was peripheral blood. This CDR3 is CASSSTGGGYGYTF. CDR3 nucleotides: TGTGCCAGCAGCTCGACAGGGGGCGGCTATGGCTACACCTTC. Variable domain in full (rest from reference TRBV13 and TRBJ1-2): AAGVIQSPRHLIKEKRETATLKCYPIPRHDTVYWYQQGPGQDPQFLISFYEKMQSDKGSIPDRFSAQQFSDYHSELNMSSLELGDSALYFCASSSTGGGYGYTFGSGTRLTVV.